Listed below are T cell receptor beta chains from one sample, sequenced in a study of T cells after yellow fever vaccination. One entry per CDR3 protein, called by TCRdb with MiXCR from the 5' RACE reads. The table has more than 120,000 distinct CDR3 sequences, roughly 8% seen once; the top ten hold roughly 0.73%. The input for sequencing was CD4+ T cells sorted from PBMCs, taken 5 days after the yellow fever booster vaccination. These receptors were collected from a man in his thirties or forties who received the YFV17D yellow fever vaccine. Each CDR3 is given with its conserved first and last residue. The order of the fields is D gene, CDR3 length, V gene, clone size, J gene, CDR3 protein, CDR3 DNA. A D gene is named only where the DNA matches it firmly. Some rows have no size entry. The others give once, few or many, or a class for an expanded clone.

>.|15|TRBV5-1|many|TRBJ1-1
CASSTSGAAWTEAFF
TGCGCCAGCAGCACTTCAGGGGCGGCATGGACTGAAGCTTTCTTT
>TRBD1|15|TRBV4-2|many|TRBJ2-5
CASSQGQGARGTQYF
TGTGCCAGCAGCCAAGGACAGGGGGCTCGGGGGACCCAGTACTTC
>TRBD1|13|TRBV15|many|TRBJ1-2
CATSGQGNYGYTF
TGTGCCACCAGCGGACAGGGGAACTATGGCTACACCTTC
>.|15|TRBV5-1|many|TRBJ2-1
CASRTSGGSYNEQFF
TGCGCCAGCCGAACCTCAGGAGGTTCATACAATGAGCAGTTCTTC
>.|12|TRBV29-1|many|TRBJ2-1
CSVFSSYNEQFF
TGCAGCGTTTTCAGCTCCTACAATGAGCAGTTCTTC
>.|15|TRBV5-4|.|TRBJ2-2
CASSLDREFTGELFF
TGTGCCAGCAGCTTGGACAGGGAATTCACCGGGGAGCTGTTTTTT
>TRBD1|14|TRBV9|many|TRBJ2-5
CASSPQGTQETQYF
TGTGCCAGCAGCCCACAGGGGACCCAAGAGACCCAGTACTTC
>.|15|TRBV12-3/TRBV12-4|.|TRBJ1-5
CASSPRGSQNQPQHF
TGTGCCAGCAGCCCCCGGGGGAGCCAAAATCAGCCCCAGCATTTT
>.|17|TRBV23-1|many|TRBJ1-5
CASSLLLPGPRDQPQHF
TGCGCCAGCAGTCTCTTATTGCCGGGACCTCGGGATCAGCCCCAGCATTTT
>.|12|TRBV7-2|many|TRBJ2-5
CASSALRETQYF
TGTGCCAGCAGCGCCCTCAGAGAGACCCAGTACTTC
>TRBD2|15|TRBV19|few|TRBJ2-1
CASSTPGLATGEQFF
TGTGCCAGTAGTACCCCGGGACTAGCTACGGGGGAGCAGTTCTTC
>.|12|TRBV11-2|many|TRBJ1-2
CASSARGPPGTF
TGTGCCAGCAGCGCTCGGGGACCGCCCGGTACCTTC
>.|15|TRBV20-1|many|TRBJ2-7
CSARERGRVVGEQYF
TGCAGTGCTAGAGAACGGGGGCGGGTAGTTGGCGAGCAGTACTTC
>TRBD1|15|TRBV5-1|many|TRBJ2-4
CASSLGQLAKNIQYF
TGTGCCAGCAGTTTGGGACAGCTAGCCAAAAACATTCAGTACTTC
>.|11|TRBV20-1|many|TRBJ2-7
CSAQSVDEQYF
TGCAGTGCTCAGTCGGTGGACGAGCAGTACTTC
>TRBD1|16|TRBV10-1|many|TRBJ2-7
CASSDPARTGNYEQYF
TGCGCCAGCAGTGACCCCGCAAGGACAGGAAACTACGAGCAGTACTTC
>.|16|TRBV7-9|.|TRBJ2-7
CASSPIPRRGRGEQYF
TGTGCCAGCAGCCCCATACCCCGCCGGGGGCGGGGGGAGCAGTACTTC
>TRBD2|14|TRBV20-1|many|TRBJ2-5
CSATPSGLLETQYF
TGCAGTGCCACGCCTAGCGGGCTGCTGGAGACCCAGTACTTC
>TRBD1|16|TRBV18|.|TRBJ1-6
CASSPPGQGNNSPLHF
TGTGCCAGCTCACCACCGGGACAGGGGAATAATTCACCCCTCCACTTT
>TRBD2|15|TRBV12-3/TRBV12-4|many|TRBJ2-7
CASSPRGRVQYEQYF
TGTGCCAGCAGTCCGCGCGGGAGAGTTCAATACGAGCAGTACTTC
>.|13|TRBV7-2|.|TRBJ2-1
CASSLDSCNEQFF
TGTGCCAGCAGCCTGGACTCCTGCAATGAGCAGTTCTTC
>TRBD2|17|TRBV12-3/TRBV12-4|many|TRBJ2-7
CASSSGTSGRAPYEQYF
TGTGCCAGCAGCTCCGGGACTAGCGGGAGGGCCCCCTACGAGCAGTACTTC
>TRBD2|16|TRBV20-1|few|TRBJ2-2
CSAPLAGGSGAGELFF
TGCAGTGCCCCTCTAGCGGGAGGCTCTGGGGCCGGGGAGCTGTTTTTT
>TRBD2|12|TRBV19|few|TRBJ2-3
CASSIREGPANF
TGTGCCAGTAGTATTCGGGAGGGCCCAGCGAATTTT
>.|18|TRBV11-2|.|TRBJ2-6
CASSLVLFRVSGANVLTF
TGTGCCAGCAGCTTAGTGTTGTTCCGGGTATCCGGGGCCAACGTCCTGACTTTC
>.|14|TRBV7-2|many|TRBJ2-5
CASSLRTGQETQYF
TGTGCCAGCAGCTTGCGGACGGGCCAAGAGACCCAGTACTTC
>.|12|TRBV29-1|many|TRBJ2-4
CSVAQGENIQYF
TGCAGCGTTGCACAGGGTGAAAACATTCAGTACTTC
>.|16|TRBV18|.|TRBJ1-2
CASSPRPTDMTPGYTF
TGTGCCAGCTCACCACGCCCGACCGATATGACCCCTGGCTACACCTTC
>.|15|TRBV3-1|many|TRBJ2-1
CASSQEGFAYNEQFF
TGTGCCAGCAGCCAAGAAGGGTTCGCTTACAATGAGCAGTTCTTC
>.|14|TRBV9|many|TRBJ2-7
CASSVNPTSSEQYF
TGTGCCAGCAGCGTTAATCCGACTAGTAGCGAGCAGTACTTC
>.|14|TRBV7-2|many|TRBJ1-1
CASSWGSLGTEAFF
TGTGCCAGCAGCTGGGGGTCCTTAGGCACTGAAGCTTTCTTT
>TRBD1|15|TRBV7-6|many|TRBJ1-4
CASSPLDREVEKLFF
TGTGCCAGCAGCCCTCTGGACAGGGAAGTGGAAAAACTGTTTTTT
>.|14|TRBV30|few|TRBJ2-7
CAWSRGLGGHEQYF
TGTGCCTGGAGTCGGGGACTAGGGGGCCACGAGCAGTACTTC
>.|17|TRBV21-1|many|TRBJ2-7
CASSKEPREKGIHEQYF
TGTGCCAGCAGCAAAGAACCCAGGGAAAAAGGTATCCACGAGCAGTACTTC
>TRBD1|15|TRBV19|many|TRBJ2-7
CASSRRQGYSYEQYF
TGTGCCAGTAGTCGACGACAGGGGTACTCCTACGAGCAGTACTTC
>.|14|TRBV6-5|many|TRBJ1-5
CASSSDWTAWPQHF
TGTGCCAGCAGTTCGGATTGGACCGCGTGGCCCCAGCATTTT
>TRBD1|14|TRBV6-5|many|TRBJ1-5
CASSWTGRDQPQHF
TGTGCCAGCAGTTGGACAGGGAGGGATCAGCCCCAGCATTTT
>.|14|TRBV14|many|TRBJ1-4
CASSQAQRNEKLFF
TGTGCCAGCAGCCAAGCCCAGCGTAATGAAAAACTGTTTTTT
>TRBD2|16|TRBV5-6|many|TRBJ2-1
CASSPVVSGRVGEQFF
TGTGCCAGCAGCCCGGTGGTTAGCGGGAGAGTCGGTGAGCAGTTCTTC
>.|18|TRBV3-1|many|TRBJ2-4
CASSPTEVTLGAKNIQYF
TGTGCCAGCAGTCCGACAGAAGTAACTCTCGGGGCCAAAAACATTCAGTACTTC
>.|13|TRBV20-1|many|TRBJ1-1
CSAMTSLAPEAFF
TGCAGTGCTATGACTTCCCTAGCACCTGAAGCTTTCTTT
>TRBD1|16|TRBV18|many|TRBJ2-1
CASSTPRGPTYNEQFF
TGTGCCAGCTCAACTCCTAGGGGGCCCACCTACAATGAGCAGTTCTTC
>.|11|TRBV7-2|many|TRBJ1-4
CASSLSEKLFF
TGTGCCAGCAGCTTAAGTGAAAAACTGTTTTTT
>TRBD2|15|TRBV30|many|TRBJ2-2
CAWSGGRADTGELFF
TGTGCCTGGAGTGGCGGGAGGGCCGACACCGGGGAGCTGTTTTTT
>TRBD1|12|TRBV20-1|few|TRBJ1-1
CSAHETGDDAFF
TGCAGTGCCCACGAGACAGGGGACGACGCTTTCTTT
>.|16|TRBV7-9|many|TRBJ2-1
CASSPPFLLGADEQFF
TGTGCCAGCAGCCCCCCCTTTCTACTGGGTGCTGATGAGCAGTTCTTC
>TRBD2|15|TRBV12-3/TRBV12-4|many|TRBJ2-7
CASTDPSSGNNEQYF
TGTGCCAGCACCGACCCTTCTAGCGGGAACAACGAGCAGTACTTC
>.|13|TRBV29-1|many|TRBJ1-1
CSVLQGWETEAFF
TGCAGCGTGCTACAGGGATGGGAAACTGAAGCTTTCTTT
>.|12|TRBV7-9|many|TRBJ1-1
CASSFSRTEAFF
TGTGCCAGCAGCTTTTCTCGGACTGAAGCTTTCTTT
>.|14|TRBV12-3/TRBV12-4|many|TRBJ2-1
CASSPSRPNNEQFF
TGTGCCAGCAGCCCCTCGCGTCCGAACAATGAGCAGTTCTTC
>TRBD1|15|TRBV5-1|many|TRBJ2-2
CASFRTGINTGELFF
TGCGCCAGCTTCAGGACAGGGATTAACACCGGGGAGCTGTTTTTT
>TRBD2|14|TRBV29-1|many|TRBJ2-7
CSALGGSGRNEQYF
TGCAGCGCCCTAGGCGGTAGCGGGAGAAACGAGCAGTACTTC
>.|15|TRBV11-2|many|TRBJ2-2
CASSQTNEPSGELFF
TGTGCCAGCAGCCAAACAAACGAGCCGTCGGGGGAGCTGTTTTTT